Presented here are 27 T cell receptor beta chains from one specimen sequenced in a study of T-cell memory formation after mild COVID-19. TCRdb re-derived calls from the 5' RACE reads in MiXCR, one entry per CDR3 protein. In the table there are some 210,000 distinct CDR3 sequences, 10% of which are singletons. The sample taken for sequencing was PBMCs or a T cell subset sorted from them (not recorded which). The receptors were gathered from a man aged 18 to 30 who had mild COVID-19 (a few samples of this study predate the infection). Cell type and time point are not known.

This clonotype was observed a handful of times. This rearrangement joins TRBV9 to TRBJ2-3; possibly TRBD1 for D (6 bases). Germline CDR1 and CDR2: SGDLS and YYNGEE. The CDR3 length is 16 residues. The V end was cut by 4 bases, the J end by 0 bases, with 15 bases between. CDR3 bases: TGTGCCAGCAGCCCATCCCAGGGGACAAGCACAGATACGCAGTATTTT. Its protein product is CASSPSQGTSTDTQYF.

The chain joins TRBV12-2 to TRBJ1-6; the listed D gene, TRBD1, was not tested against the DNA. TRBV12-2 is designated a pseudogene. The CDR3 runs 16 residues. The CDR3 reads CASRLERRSRNSPLHF. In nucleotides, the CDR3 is TGTGCAAGTCGCTTAGAGCGGCGCAGTAGAAATTCACCCCTCCACTTT.

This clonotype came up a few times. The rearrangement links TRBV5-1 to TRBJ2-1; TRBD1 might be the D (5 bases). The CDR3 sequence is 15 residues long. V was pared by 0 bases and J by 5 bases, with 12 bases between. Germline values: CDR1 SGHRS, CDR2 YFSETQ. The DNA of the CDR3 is TGCGCCAGCAGCTTGGGGGGCCCAAATAACAATGAGCAGTTCTTC. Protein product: CASSLGGPNNNEQFF. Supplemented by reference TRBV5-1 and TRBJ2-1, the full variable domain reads KAGVTQTPRYLIKTRGQQVTLSCSPISGHRSVSWYQQTPGQGLQFLFEYFSETQRNKGNFPGRFSGRQFSNSRSEMNVSTLELGDSALYLCASSLGGPNNNEQFFGPGTRLTVL.

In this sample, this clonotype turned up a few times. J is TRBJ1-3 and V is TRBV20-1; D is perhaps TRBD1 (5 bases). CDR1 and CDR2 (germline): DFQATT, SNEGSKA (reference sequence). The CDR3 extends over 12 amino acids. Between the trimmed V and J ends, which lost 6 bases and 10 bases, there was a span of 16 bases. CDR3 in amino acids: CSAPDRGLTIYF. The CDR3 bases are TGCAGTGCCCCTGACAGAGGCTTGACCATATATTTT.

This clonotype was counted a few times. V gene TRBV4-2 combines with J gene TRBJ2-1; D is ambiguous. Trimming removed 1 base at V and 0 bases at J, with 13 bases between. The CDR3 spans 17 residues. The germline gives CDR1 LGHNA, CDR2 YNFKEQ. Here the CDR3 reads CASSQVSVATSYNEQFF. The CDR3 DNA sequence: TGTGCCAGCAGCCAAGTCTCGGTAGCAACCTCCTACAATGAGCAGTTCTTC.

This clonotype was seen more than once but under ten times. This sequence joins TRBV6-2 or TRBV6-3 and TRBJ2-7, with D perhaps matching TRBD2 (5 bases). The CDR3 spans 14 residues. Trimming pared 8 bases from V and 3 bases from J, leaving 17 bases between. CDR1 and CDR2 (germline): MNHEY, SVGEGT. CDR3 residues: CASGPGGSGYEQYV. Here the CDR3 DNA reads TGTGCCAGCGGCCCCGGAGGATCCGGCTACGAGCAGTACGTC.

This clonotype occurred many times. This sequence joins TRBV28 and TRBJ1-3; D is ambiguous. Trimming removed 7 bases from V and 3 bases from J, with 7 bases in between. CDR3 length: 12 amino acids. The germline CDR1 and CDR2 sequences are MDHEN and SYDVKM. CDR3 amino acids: CASTSYGNTIYF. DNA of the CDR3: TGTGCCAGCACGAGTTATGGAAACACCATATATTTT.

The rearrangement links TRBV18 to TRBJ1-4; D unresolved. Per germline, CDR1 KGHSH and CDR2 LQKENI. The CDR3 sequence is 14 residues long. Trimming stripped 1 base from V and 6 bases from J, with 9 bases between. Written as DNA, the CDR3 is TGTGCCAGCTCACCACGGGGATTCGATGAAAAACTGTTTTTT. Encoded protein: CASSPRGFDEKLFF.

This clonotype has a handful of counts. Here the CDR3 DNA reads TGTGCCAGCAGCCAAGTGGGGCAAGCCCCCTACTATGGCTACACCTTC. Translating gives CASSQVGQAPYYGYTF. The chain recombines TRBV3-1 with TRBJ1-2; weak D call: TRBD1 (5 bases). Trimming pared 1 base from V and 3 bases from J, leaving 15 bases between. Germline assignment: CDR1 LGHDT and CDR2 YNNKEL (reference sequence). The CDR3 is 16 amino acids.

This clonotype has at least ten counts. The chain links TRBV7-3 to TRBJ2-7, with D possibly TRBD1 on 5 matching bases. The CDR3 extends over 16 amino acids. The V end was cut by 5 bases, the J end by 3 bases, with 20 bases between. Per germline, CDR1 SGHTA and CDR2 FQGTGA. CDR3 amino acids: CASSLLRQSRRYEQYV. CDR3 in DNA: TGTGCCAGCAGCCTACTACGACAGAGTAGGCGCTACGAGCAGTACGTC.

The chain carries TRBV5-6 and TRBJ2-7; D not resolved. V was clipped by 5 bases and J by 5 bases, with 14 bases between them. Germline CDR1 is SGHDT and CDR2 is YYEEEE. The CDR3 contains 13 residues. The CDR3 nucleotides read TGTGCCAGCAGATCCAGTCGCATTCACGAGCAGTACGTC. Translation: CASRSSRIHEQYV.

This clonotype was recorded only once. The CDR3 bases are TGTGCCAGCTGTCGGGCGCGCGGAGAGACCCAGTACTTC. Its translation: CASCRARGETQYF. The rearrangement uses TRBV6-2 or TRBV6-3 and TRBJ2-5; D ambiguous. The V gene lost 8 bases and the J gene lost 4 bases, with 14 bases spanning the gap. Germline lookup yields CDR1 MNHEY and CDR2 SVGEGT. This CDR3 has 13 amino acids.

This chain's CDR3 is CASSPAGANTEAFF. CDR3 nucleotide sequence: TGTGCCAGCTCACCAGCGGGGGCGAACACTGAAGCTTTCTTT. V gene TRBV18 combines with J gene TRBJ1-1; a weak D match, TRBD1 (6 bases). Germline-derived CDR1 and CDR2 are KGHSH and LQKENI. This CDR3 spans 14 amino acids. With 2 bases removed from V and 1 base from J, the gap between germline ends came to 8 bases.

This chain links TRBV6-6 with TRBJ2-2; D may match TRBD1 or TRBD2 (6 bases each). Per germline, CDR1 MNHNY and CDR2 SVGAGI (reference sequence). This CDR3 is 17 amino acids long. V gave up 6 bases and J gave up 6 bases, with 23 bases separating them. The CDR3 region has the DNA TGTGCCAGCAGCCCCGGGGGCCTCCCAACGCGGTCCGGGGAGCTGTTTTTT. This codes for CASSPGGLPTRSGELFF.

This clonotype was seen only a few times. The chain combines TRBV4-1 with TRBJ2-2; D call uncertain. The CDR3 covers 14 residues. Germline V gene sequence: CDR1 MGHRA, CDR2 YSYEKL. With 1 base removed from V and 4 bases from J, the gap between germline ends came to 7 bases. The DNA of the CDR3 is TGCGCCAGCAGCCAAGTCCCAGGCACCGGGGAGCTGTTTTTT. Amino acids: CASSQVPGTGELFF.

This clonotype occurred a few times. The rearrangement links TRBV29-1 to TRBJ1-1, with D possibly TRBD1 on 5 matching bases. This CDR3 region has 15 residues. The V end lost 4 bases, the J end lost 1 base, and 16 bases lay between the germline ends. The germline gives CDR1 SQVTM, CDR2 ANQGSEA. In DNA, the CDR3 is TGCAGCGTTGGCCACACCGGGGCATCGAACACTGAAGCTTTCTTT. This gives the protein CSVGHTGASNTEAFF.

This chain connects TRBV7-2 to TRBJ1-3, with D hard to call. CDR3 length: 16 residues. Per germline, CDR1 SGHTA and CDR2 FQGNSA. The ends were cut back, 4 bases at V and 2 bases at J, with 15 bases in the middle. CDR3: CASSSNRGAAGNTIYF. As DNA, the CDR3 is TGTGCCAGCAGCTCAAACCGGGGAGCCGCTGGAAACACCATATATTTT.

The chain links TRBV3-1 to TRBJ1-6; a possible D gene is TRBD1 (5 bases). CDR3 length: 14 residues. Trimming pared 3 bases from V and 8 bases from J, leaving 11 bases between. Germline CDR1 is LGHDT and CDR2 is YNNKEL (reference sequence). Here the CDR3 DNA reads TGTGCCAGCAGCCAGTGGGGGAAGGATTCACCCCTCCACTTT. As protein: CASSQWGKDSPLHF.

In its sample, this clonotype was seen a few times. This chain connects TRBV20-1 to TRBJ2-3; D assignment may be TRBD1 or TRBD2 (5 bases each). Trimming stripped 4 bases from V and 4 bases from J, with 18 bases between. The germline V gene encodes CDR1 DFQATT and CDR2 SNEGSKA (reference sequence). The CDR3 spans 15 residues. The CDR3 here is CSANSRGRSSDTQYF. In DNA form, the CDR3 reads TGCAGTGCTAATAGCCGGGGCCGCAGCTCAGATACGCAGTATTTT.

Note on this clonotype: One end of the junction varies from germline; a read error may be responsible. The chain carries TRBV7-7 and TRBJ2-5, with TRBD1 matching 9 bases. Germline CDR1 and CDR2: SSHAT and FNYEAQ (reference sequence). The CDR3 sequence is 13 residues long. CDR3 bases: TGTGCTAGCAGCTGGGACAGGGACTTGTTCCAGTACTTC. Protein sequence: CASSWDRDLFQYF.

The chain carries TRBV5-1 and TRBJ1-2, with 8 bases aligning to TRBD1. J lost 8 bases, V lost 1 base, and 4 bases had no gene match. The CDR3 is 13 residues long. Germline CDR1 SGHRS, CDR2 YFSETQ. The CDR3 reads CASSLLQGGGYTF. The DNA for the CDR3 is TGCGCCAGCAGCTTGTTACAGGGGGGAGGCTACACCTTC.

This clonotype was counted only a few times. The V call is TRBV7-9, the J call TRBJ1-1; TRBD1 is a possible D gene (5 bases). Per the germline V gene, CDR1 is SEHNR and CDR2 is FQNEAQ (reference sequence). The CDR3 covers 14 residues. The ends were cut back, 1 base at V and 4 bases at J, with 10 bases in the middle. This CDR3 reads CASSLGVGGTEAFF. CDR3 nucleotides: TGTGCCAGCAGCTTAGGAGTCGGGGGCACTGAAGCTTTCTTT.

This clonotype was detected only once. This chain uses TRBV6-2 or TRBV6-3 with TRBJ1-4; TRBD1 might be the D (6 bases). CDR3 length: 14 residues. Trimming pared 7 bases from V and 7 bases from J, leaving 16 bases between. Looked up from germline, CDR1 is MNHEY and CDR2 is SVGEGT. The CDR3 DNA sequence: TGTGCCAGCACCTCACAGGGAATGGTTGAAAAACTGTTTTTT. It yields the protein CASTSQGMVEKLFF.

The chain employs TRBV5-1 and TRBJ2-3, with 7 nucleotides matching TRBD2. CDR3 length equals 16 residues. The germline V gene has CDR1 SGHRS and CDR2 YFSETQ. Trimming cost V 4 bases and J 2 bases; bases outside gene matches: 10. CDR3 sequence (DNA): TGCGCCAGCAGCACGGCGGGGGACCCTTACACAGATACGCAGTATTTT. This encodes CASSTAGDPYTDTQYF.

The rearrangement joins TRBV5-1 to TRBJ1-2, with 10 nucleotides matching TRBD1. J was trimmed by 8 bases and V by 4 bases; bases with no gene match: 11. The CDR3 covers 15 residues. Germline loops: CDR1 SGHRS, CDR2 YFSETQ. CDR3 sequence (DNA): TGCGCCAGCAGCCCCCGCGACAGGGGGCCTGCGGGCTACACCTTC. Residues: CASSPRDRGPAGYTF.

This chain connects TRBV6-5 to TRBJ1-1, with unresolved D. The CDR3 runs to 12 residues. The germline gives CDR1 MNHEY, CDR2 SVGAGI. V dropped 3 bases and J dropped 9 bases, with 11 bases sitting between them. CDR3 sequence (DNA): TGTGCCAGCAGTTATCGTAAGGGCAAAGCTTTCTTT. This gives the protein CASSYRKGKAFF.

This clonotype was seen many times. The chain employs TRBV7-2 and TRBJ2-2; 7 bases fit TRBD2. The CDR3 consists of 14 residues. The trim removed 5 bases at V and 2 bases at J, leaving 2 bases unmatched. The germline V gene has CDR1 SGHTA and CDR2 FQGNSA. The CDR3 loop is CASSRGLNTGELFF. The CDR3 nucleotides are TGTGCCAGCAGCAGGGGACTAAACACCGGGGAGCTGTTTTTT.